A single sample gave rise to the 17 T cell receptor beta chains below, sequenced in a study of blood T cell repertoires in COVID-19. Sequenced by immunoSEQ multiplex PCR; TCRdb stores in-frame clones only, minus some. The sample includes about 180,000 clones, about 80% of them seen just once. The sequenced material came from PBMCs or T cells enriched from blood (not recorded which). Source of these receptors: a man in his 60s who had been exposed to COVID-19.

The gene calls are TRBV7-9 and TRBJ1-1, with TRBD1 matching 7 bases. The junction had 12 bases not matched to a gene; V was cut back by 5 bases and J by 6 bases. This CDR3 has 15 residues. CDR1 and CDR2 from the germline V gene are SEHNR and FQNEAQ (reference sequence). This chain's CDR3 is CASSVGYGTEAEAFF. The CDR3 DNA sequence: TGTGCCAGCAGCGTAGGCTACGGGACAGAGGCTGAAGCTTTCTTT. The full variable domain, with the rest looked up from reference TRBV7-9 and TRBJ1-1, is DTGVSQNPRHKITKRGQNVTFRCDPISEHNRLYWYRQTLGQGPEFLTYFQNEAQLEKSRLLSDRFSAERPKGSFSTLEIQRTEQGDSAMYLCASSVGYGTEAEAFFGQGTRLTVV.

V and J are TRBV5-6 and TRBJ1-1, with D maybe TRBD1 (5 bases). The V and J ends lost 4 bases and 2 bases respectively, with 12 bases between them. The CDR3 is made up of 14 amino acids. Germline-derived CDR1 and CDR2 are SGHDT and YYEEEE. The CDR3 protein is CASSGRVINTEAFF. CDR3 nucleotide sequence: TGTGCCAGCAGCGGCAGGGTGATAAACACTGAAGCTTTCTTT.

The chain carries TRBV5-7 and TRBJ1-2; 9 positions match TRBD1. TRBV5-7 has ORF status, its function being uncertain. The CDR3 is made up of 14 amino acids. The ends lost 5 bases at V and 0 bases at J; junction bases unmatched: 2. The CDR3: CASRGQGPNYGYTF. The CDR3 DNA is TGTGCCAGCAGGGGACAGGGTCCTAACTATGGCTACACCTTC.

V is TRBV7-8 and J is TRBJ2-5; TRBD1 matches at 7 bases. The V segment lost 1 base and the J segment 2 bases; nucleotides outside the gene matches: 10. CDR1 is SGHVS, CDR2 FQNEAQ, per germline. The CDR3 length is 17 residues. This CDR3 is CASSLGAGTAYQETQYF. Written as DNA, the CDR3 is TGTGCCAGCAGCTTAGGCGCCGGGACAGCGTATCAAGAGACCCAGTACTTC.

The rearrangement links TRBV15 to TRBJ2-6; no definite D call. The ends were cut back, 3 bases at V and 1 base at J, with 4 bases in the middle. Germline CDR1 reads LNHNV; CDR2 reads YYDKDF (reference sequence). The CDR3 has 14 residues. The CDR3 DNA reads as TGTGCCACCAGCAGGAGGTCTGGGGCCAACGTCCTGACTTTC. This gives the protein CATSRRSGANVLTF.

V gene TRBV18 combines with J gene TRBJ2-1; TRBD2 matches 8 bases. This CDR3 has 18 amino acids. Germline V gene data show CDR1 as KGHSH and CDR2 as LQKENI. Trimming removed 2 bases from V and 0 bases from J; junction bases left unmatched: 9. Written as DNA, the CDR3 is TGTGCCAGCTCACCAAATGTTCTAGCGGGCCTCTCCTACAATGAGCAGTTCTTC. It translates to CASSPNVLAGLSYNEQFF.

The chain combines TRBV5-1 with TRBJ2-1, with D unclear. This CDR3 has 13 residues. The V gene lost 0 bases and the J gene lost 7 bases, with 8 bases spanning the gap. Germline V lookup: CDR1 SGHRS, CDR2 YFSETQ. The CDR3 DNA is TGCGCCAGCAGCTTGGTACAGAATAATGAGCAGTTCTTC. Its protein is CASSLVQNNEQFF.

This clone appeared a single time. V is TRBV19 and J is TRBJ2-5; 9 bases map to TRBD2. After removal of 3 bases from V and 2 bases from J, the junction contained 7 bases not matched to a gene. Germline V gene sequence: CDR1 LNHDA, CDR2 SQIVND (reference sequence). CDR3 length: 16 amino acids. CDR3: CASSIGGLAGQETQYF. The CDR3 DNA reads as TGTGCCAGTAGTATTGGTGGCCTAGCGGGGCAAGAGACCCAGTACTTC.

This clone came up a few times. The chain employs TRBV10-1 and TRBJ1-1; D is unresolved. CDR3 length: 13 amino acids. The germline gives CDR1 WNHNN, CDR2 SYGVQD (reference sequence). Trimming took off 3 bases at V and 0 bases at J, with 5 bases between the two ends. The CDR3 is CASSEYLNTEAFF. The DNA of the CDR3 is TGCGCCAGCAGTGAATACTTGAACACTGAAGCTTTCTTT.

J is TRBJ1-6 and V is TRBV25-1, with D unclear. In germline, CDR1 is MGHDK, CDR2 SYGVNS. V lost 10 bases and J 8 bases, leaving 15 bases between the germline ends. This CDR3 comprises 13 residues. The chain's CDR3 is CATRWYRDSPLHF. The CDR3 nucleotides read TGTGCCACTAGGTGGTACCGAGATTCACCCCTCCACTTT.

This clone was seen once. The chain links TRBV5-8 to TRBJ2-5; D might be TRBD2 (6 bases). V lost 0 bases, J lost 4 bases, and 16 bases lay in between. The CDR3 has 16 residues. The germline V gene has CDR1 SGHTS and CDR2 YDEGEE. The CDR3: CASSLGGSGLGETQYF. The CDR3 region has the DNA TGTGCCAGCAGCTTGGGAGGGAGCGGGCTCGGAGAGACCCAGTACTTC.

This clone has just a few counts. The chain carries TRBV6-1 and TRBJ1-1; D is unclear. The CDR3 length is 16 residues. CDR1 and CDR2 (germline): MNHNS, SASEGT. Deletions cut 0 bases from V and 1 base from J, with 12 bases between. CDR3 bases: TGTGCCAGCAGTGAAGCCCTTGGCTTCTGGAACACTGAAGCTTTCTTT. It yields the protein CASSEALGFWNTEAFF.

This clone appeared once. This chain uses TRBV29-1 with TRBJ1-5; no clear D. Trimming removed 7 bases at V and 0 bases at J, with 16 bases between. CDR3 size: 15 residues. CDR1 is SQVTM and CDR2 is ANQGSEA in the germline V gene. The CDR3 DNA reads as TGCAGCGCCCTTACCGACGGACTTAGCAATCAGCCCCAGCATTTT. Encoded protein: CSALTDGLSNQPQHF.

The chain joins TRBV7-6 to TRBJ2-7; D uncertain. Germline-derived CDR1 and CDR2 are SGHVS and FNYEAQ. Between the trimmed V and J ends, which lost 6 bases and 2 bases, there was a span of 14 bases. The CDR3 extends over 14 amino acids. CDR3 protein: CASRSTPSTYEQYF. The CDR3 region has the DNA TGTGCCAGCAGGTCGACACCCAGCACCTACGAGCAGTACTTC. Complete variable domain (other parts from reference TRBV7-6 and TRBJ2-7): GAGVSQSPRYKVTKRGQDVALRCDPISGHVSLYWYRQALGQGPEFLTYFNYEAQQDKSGLPNDRFSAERPEGSISTLTIQRTEQRDSAMYRCASRSTPSTYEQYFGPGTRLTVT.

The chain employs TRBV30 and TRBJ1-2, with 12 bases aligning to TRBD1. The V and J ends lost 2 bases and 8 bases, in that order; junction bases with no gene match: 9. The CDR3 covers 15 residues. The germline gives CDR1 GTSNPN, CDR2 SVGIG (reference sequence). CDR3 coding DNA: TGTGCCTGGAGTCCCTCCGGGACAGGGGGCTGGGGCTACACCTTC. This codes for CAWSPSGTGGWGYTF.

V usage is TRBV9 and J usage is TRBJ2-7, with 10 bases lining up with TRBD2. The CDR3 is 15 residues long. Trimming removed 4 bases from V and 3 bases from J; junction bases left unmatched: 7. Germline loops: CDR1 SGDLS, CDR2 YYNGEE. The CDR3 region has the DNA TGTGCCAGCAGCATCCGAGCGGGAGGGCACTACGAGCAGTACTTC. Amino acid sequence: CASSIRAGGHYEQYF.

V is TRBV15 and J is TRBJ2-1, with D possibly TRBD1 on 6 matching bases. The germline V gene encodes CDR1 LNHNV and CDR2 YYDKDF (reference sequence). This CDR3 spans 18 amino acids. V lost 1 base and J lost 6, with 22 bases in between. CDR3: CATSRGGALDRPINEQFF. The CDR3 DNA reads TGTGCCACCAGCAGAGGAGGTGCCCTGGACAGACCGATCAATGAGCAGTTCTTC. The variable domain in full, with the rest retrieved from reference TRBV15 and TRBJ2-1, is DAMVIQNPRYQVTQFGKPVTLSCSQTLNHNVMYWYQQKSSQAPKLLFHYYDKDFNNEADTPDNFQSRRPNTSFCFLDIRSPGLGDTAMYLCATSRGGALDRPINEQFFGPGTRLTVL.